What follows describes a single T cell receptor beta chain. This sample is part of a study of blood T cell repertoires in COVID-19. Study-level information: Spain, Italy and the United States supplied samples that represented acute and convalescent COVID-19. PBMCs, B-cell-depleted T cells, or T cells were the source of the cDNA or gDNA that made up the material.

V was clipped by 4 bases and J by 0 bases, with 10 bases between them. The CDR3 has 15 residues. CDR1 and CDR2 from the germline V gene are SGHTA and FQGNSA. The assay was immunoSEQ multiplex PCR, and TCRdb's table has in-frame clones only and misses some. This sample has 150,000 to 200,000 clones, with around nine tenths found just once. Material for sequencing was peripheral blood. The source of this sequence is a man aged 60 to 69 with COVID-19, enrolled during active disease. The chain has TRBV7-2 and TRBJ1-3, with D uncertain. The CDR3 nucleotides read TGTGCCAGCAGCTCCCAAAGTAGCTCTGGAAACACCATATATTTT. Amino acid sequence: CASSSQSSSGNTIYF.